This T cell receptor beta chain derives from a study of blood T cell repertoires in COVID-19. Whole-study context: Material from acute and convalescent COVID-19 was sourced from the United States, Italy and Spain. T cells, B-cell-depleted T cells, or PBMCs supplied cDNA or gDNA.

The CDR3 loop spans 17 amino acids. In the source study's methods: Estimation of nucleated cell counts relied on the amplification of reference gene primers. This table comes from immunoSEQ multiplex PCR, and its TCRdb copy is limited to in-frame clones, with some not included. The DNA was the basis for D and trimming; V, J and clone size are from that table. The sample has 80,000 to 95,000 clones; about four fifths are singletons. Source material: peripheral blood. This sequence was found in a woman aged 80 or over with active or convalescent COVID-19. J is TRBJ1-5 and V is TRBV5-3; perhaps TRBD1 as D (6 bases). TRBV5-3 is an ORF; its function is uncertain. CDR3: CAMHNLDSTYSNQPQHF. The CDR3 region has the DNA TGTGCGATGCACAATTTGGACAGCACATATAGCAATCAGCCCCAGCATTTT.